Sequencing of this T cell receptor (beta chain) was carried out in a study of CD8 T cells in Susac syndrome. An amount of RNA that ranged from roughly 0.5 to 1 ug was reverse transcribed with random hexamers. The method of amplification for TCR beta CDR3 was immunoSEQ multiplex PCR, covering 54 Vbeta and 13 Jbeta. Each CDR3 protein is one row after TCRdb ran MiXCR on the immunoSEQ multiplex PCR reads. The sample has about 180,000 distinct CDR3 sequences, more than 90% seen once; the top ten hold approximately 0.09%. TCR beta was sequenced from blood CD8+ and CD4+ T cells. Each multiple sclerosis control was a treatment-naive patient with relapsing-remitting disease that was either stable or active. Negative isolation yielded CD8+ and CD4+ T cells; FACS enriched TEMRA cells. CDR1 and CDR2 (germline): SNHLY, FYNNEI. The V and J ends lost 3 bases and 8 bases respectively, with 10 bases between them. This CDR3 has 13 amino acids.

The sequence was obtained from a human donor with multiple sclerosis. The sample taken for sequencing was CD4+ T cells from PBMCs. The chain has TRBV2 and TRBJ2-2, with unresolved D. The DNA of the CDR3 is TGTGCCAGCAGTGATCGCCAGCCAGGGGAGCTGTTTTTT. This codes for CASSDRQPGELFF.